Listed here are 32 T cell receptor beta chains from one sample, sequenced in a study of blood T cell repertoires in COVID-19. Data came from immunoSEQ multiplex PCR; TCRdb stores just in-frame clones and leaves some out. Among 45,000 to 60,000 clones listed, around 90% were seen once. Sequencing input: peripheral blood. These TCRs come from a human donor in a cohort sampled during active COVID-19.

The V call is TRBV11-3, the J call TRBJ2-7; weak D call: TRBD2 (6 bases). This CDR3 comprises 14 residues. Per germline, CDR1 SGHNT and CDR2 YENEEA. With 5 bases removed from V and 4 bases from J, the gap between germline ends came to 15 bases. CDR3 nucleotides: TGTGCCAGCAGCCTTAATAGCGGAGCATACGAGCAGTACTTC. It translates to CASSLNSGAYEQYF. Variable domain in full (rest from reference TRBV11-3 and TRBJ2-7): EAGVVQSPRYKIIEKKQPVAFWCNPISGHNTLYWYLQNLGQGPELLIRYENEEAVDDSQLPKDRFSAERLKGVDSTLKIQPAELGDSAVYLCASSLNSGAYEQYFGPGTRLTVT.

The V gene is TRBV24-1, the J gene TRBJ2-3; TRBD2 might be the D (7 bases). Germline values: CDR1 KGHDR, CDR2 SFDVKD. This CDR3 has 15 residues. V was trimmed by 3 bases and J by 8 bases, leaving 17 bases between them. The CDR3 DNA follows: TGTGCCACCAGTGATCAGGGACATCGGGAGGTTACGCAGTATTTT. Translating it yields CATSDQGHREVTQYF.

This clone was counted between two and nine times. The chain is built from TRBV21-1 and TRBJ2-3; the table's D call, TRBD1, has no DNA check behind it. TRBV21-1 is recorded as a pseudogene. The CDR3 length is 18 residues. The CDR3 sequence: CASSSMTDSDRVTDTQYF. The CDR3 nucleotides are TGTGCCAGCAGCTCAATGACAGATTCGGACAGGGTCACAGATACGCAGTATTTT.

The chain has TRBV5-4 and TRBJ1-1, with 8 bases identical to TRBD1. V shed 4 bases and J 1 base; nucleotides not matched to a gene: 6. The germline CDR1 and CDR2 sequences are SGHNT and YYREEE (reference sequence). The CDR3 has 15 amino acids. CDR3: CASSRGQGKNTEAFF. The CDR3 region has the DNA TGTGCCAGCAGCCGCGGACAGGGCAAGAACACTGAAGCTTTCTTT.

This chain uses TRBV5-1 with TRBJ1-4; 7 bases are a match to TRBD1. J lost 7 bases, V lost 3 bases, and 6 bases had no gene match. Germline-derived CDR1 and CDR2 are SGHRS and YFSETQ. This CDR3 has 14 residues. The CDR3 is CASSSRQGREKLFF. DNA of the CDR3: TGCGCCAGCAGCTCTCGACAGGGACGTGAAAAACTGTTTTTT.

This chain connects TRBV7-8 to TRBJ2-3, with TRBD2 matching over 9 bases. CDR1 SGHVS and CDR2 FQNEAQ come from the germline V gene. This CDR3 has 16 residues. The trim removed 7 bases at V and 4 bases at J, leaving 12 bases unmatched. This CDR3 is CASTLTRGGAADTQYF. The DNA for the CDR3 is TGTGCCAGCACCCTCACCCGCGGGGGGGCCGCAGATACGCAGTATTTT.

The chain has TRBV30 and TRBJ1-4, with D maybe TRBD1 (5 bases). V dropped 1 base and J dropped 8 bases, with 14 bases sitting between them. Germline CDR1 reads GTSNPN; CDR2 reads SVGIG (reference sequence). The CDR3 is 14 residues long. The CDR3 region is CAWSAGLRGEKLFF. The CDR3 region has the DNA TGTGCCTGGAGTGCGGGCCTCCGGGGGGAAAAACTGTTTTTT.

The genes are TRBV7-9 and TRBJ1-1; no reliable D call. The length of the CDR3 is 13 residues. Deletions cut 1 base from V and 1 base from J, with 4 bases between. Germline lookup yields CDR1 SEHNR and CDR2 FQNEAQ (reference sequence). CDR3 residues: CASSLEANTEAFF. The CDR3, as DNA: TGTGCCAGCAGCTTAGAAGCGAACACTGAAGCTTTCTTT.

The chain couples TRBV30 to TRBJ2-1; TRBD1 agrees at 9 bases. The CDR3 is 14 amino acids. Germline lookup yields CDR1 GTSNPN and CDR2 SVGIG (reference sequence). V lost 1 base, J lost 7 bases, and 5 bases stayed unmatched. In DNA, the CDR3 is TGTGCCTGGAGTGGGACAGGGGTATGGAATGAGCAGTTCTTC. Translated, it gives CAWSGTGVWNEQFF.

CDR3 sequence: CATSTGQGGNEQFF. CDR3 nucleotide sequence: TGTGCCACCAGCACGGGACAGGGTGGGAATGAGCAGTTCTTC. The gene calls are TRBV15 and TRBJ2-1, with TRBD1 matching over 9 bases. CDR1 and CDR2 from the germline V gene are LNHNV and YYDKDF (reference sequence). With V trimmed by 4 bases and J by 7 bases, 5 bases remained unmatched. The CDR3 is 14 amino acids.

The V and J genes are TRBV6-4 and TRBJ1-6; possibly TRBD1 for D (5 bases). V was trimmed by 4 bases and J by 7 bases, leaving 8 bases between them. The CDR3 length is 13 residues. Germline values: CDR1 MRHNA, CDR2 SNTAGT. CDR3 DNA: TGTGCCAGCAGTGGACAGAGAAATTCACCCCTCCACTTT. Translated: CASSGQRNSPLHF.

This clone was recorded once. Other DNA sequences in this sample translate to the same CDR3. V is TRBV28 and J is TRBJ2-7; 7 positions match TRBD2. Trimming at V came to 2 bases and at J to 5 bases, leaving 6 bases not matched to a gene. The CDR3 contains 14 residues. Germline CDR1 reads MDHEN; CDR2 reads SYDVKM. The chain's CDR3 is CASSLGGGRHEQYF. In nucleotides, the CDR3 is TGTGCCAGCAGTTTAGGGGGGGGTCGGCACGAGCAGTACTTC. The whole variable domain, remainder taken from reference TRBV28 and TRBJ2-7, is DVKVTQSSRYLVKRTGEKVFLECVQDMDHENMFWYRQDPGLGLRLIYFSYDVKMKEKGDIPEGYSVSREKKERFSLILESASTNQTSMYLCASSLGGGRHEQYFGPGTRLTVT.

CDR3 region: CASSLVPAGGELFF. CDR3 in DNA: TGTGCCAGCAGCTTAGTACCCGCGGGCGGGGAGCTGTTTTTT. The J gene is TRBJ2-2, the V gene TRBV7-2; TRBD2 is a possible D gene (5 bases). Germline CDR1 is SGHTA and CDR2 is FQGNSA. This CDR3 has 14 residues. Trimming removed 1 base at V and 7 bases at J, with 10 bases between.

This chain connects TRBV28 to TRBJ1-1, with 12 bases aligning to TRBD1. J lost 5 bases, V lost 3 bases, and 7 bases had no gene match. This CDR3 comprises 16 residues. Germline CDR1 is MDHEN and CDR2 is SYDVKM. This CDR3 is CASSFLGQGAITEAFF. As DNA, the CDR3 is TGTGCCAGCAGTTTTTTGGGACAGGGGGCTATAACTGAAGCTTTCTTT. Supplemented by reference TRBV28 and TRBJ1-1, the full variable domain reads DVKVTQSSRYLVKRTGEKVFLECVQDMDHENMFWYRQDPGLGLRLIYFSYDVKMKEKGDIPEGYSVSREKKERFSLILESASTNQTSMYLCASSFLGQGAITEAFFGQGTRLTVV.

The J gene is TRBJ2-1, the V gene TRBV18, with D maybe TRBD1 (5 bases). Germline loops: CDR1 KGHSH, CDR2 LQKENI. There are 15 residues in the CDR3. V was shortened by 1 base and J by 6 bases, with 13 bases between the two germline ends. CDR3 nucleotide sequence: TGTGCCAGCTCACCACTTCAGGGTGTGGTCAATGAGCAGTTCTTC. Protein sequence: CASSPLQGVVNEQFF.

The rearrangement uses TRBV6-2 or TRBV6-3 and TRBJ2-7; no clear D gene. The V and J ends lost 0 bases and 1 base respectively, with 7 bases between them. Germline assignment: CDR1 MNHEY and CDR2 SVGEGT. The CDR3 is 14 residues long. CDR3 DNA sequence: TGTGCCAGCAGTTACTCGGGCAGGTCCTACGAGCAGTACTTC. Protein product: CASSYSGRSYEQYF.

The chain joins TRBV5-6 to TRBJ2-7; 12 bases map to TRBD2. CDR3 length equals 17 residues. Germline CDR1 reads SGHDT; CDR2 reads YYEEEE. V lost 5 bases, J lost 0 bases, and 9 bases stayed unmatched. The CDR3 region has the DNA TGTGCCAGCAGTTCATGGCTAGCGGGGGGGAGCTCCTACGAGCAGTACTTC. Translating it yields CASSSWLAGGSSYEQYF.

The chain joins TRBV19 to TRBJ2-3; 8 bases are shared with TRBD1. This CDR3 is built from 16 residues. The germline V gene encodes CDR1 LNHDA and CDR2 SQIVND (reference sequence). Germline trimming cut 4 bases from V and 6 bases from J; bases unmatched to any gene: 12. CDR3 amino acids: CASSTQGAGGEDTQYF. The CDR3 DNA reads as TGTGCCAGTAGTACTCAAGGGGCAGGGGGCGAGGATACGCAGTATTTT.

The chain joins TRBV29-1 to TRBJ2-3; D possibly corresponds to TRBD2 (6 bases). The CDR3 has 16 residues. Between the trimmed V and J ends, which lost 4 bases and 0 bases, there was a span of 17 bases. In germline, CDR1 is SQVTM, CDR2 ANQGSEA. CDR3 region: CSVGGNFGTSTDTQYF. The CDR3 DNA is TGCAGCGTTGGGGGGAATTTCGGGACTAGCACAGATACGCAGTATTTT.

The rearrangement joins TRBV2 to TRBJ2-2; the D gene is possibly TRBD1 (5 bases). With 7 bases removed from V and 8 bases from J, the gap between germline ends came to 17 bases. This CDR3 is 14 amino acids long. Germline V gene lookup returns CDR1 SNHLY and CDR2 FYNNEI. The CDR3 DNA follows: TGTGCCAGCACGGACACAACCGCCGGAGGGGAGCTGTTTTTT. Residues: CASTDTTAGGELFF.

The chain has TRBV20-1 and TRBJ1-2; the D is unclear. The CDR3 is 14 amino acids. The V end was cut by 3 bases, the J end by 4 bases, with 15 bases between. The germline CDR1 and CDR2 sequences are DFQATT and SNEGSKA (reference sequence). The CDR3 sequence is CSASRQAESYGYTF. The CDR3 nucleotides read TGCAGTGCTAGTCGTCAGGCCGAAAGCTATGGCTACACCTTC.

DNA of the CDR3: TGCAGCGGATCTCTATCCGGCGGTTATACGCAGTATTTT. Protein: CSGSLSGGYTQYF. The chain is built from TRBV29-1 and TRBJ2-3; D is unresolved. This CDR3 is 13 amino acids long. Germline CDR1 reads SQVTM; CDR2 reads ANQGSEA. Trimming removed 7 bases at V and 7 bases at J, with 18 bases between.

This sequence joins TRBV7-9 and TRBJ2-7; 8 positions match TRBD1. CDR1 and CDR2 from the germline V gene are SEHNR and FQNEAQ (reference sequence). J lost 5 bases, V lost 2 bases, and 2 bases had no gene match. The CDR3 loop spans 13 amino acids. The CDR3 bases are TGTGCCAGCAGCTTACCAGGGGGCAACGAGCAGTACTTC. It codes for CASSLPGGNEQYF.

The gene calls are TRBV6-2 or TRBV6-3 and TRBJ2-1; 8 nucleotides agree with TRBD2. CDR1 and CDR2 from the germline V gene are MNHEY and SVGEGT. V was clipped by 6 bases and J by 4 bases; unmatched bases: 8. CDR3 size: 15 residues. The CDR3, as DNA: TGTGCCAGCAGCCTAGGACTAGCAGGGTACAATGAGCAGTTCTTC. This gives the protein CASSLGLAGYNEQFF.

The V gene is TRBV7-9, the J gene TRBJ1-1; 7 positions agree with TRBD1. CDR3 size: 15 residues. V dropped 5 bases and J dropped 1; count of bases not matched to a gene: 7. Germline CDR1 reads SEHNR; CDR2 reads FQNEAQ (reference sequence). CDR3 sequence: CASSPSGQTNTEAFF. DNA for the CDR3: TGTGCCAGCAGCCCTTCGGGACAGACGAACACTGAAGCTTTCTTT.

This chain joins TRBV7-9 and TRBJ2-7, with D tentatively TRBD1 (5 bases). The CDR3 runs to 14 residues. Germline-derived CDR1 and CDR2 are SEHNR and FQNEAQ (reference sequence). Trimming pared 3 bases from V and 2 bases from J, leaving 11 bases between. The CDR3 is CASSFLSGTYEQYF. CDR3 bases: TGTGCCAGCAGCTTTCTCTCAGGGACCTACGAGCAGTACTTC. Using reference TRBV7-9 and TRBJ2-7 for the parts outside the CDR3, the full variable domain is DTGVSQNPRHKITKRGQNVTFRCDPISEHNRLYWYRQTLGQGPEFLTYFQNEAQLEKSRLLSDRFSAERPKGSFSTLEIQRTEQGDSAMYLCASSFLSGTYEQYFGPGTRLTVT.

The rearrangement uses TRBV7-3 and TRBJ2-2; tentatively, D is TRBD2 (5 bases). Germline CDR1 SGHTA, CDR2 FQGTGA. The V gene lost 5 bases and the J gene lost 4 bases, with 11 bases spanning the gap. The CDR3 covers 14 residues. The CDR3 coding sequence is TGTGCCAGCAGCCCCCTAGGAGGCACCGGGGAGCTGTTTTTT. This codes for CASSPLGGTGELFF.

The J gene is TRBJ1-1, the V gene TRBV4-3; 7 bases match TRBD1. The CDR3 length is 17 residues. Trimming removed 0 bases from V and 5 bases from J; junction bases left unmatched: 12. Looked up from germline, CDR1 is LGHNA and CDR2 is YSLEER. The CDR3 is CASSQDGWWTGQTEAFF. CDR3 DNA sequence: TGCGCCAGCAGCCAAGATGGTTGGTGGACAGGACAAACTGAAGCTTTCTTT.

The rearrangement joins TRBV6-1 to TRBJ1-2, with 8 bases lining up with TRBD1. There are 14 residues in the CDR3. V shed 1 base and J 2 bases; nucleotides not matched to a gene: 0. CDR1 is MNHNS, CDR2 SASEGT, per germline. CDR3 in DNA: TGTGCCAGCAGTGAAGGACAGGGGAACTATGGCTACACCTTC. Amino acids: CASSEGQGNYGYTF.

The chain carries TRBV4-2 and TRBJ1-2; TRBD1 is a possible D gene (6 bases). Germline values: CDR1 LGHNA, CDR2 YNFKEQ. The CDR3 has 18 amino acids. V lost 0 bases to trimming and J lost 1 base, with 18 bases between them. The CDR3 DNA reads as TGTGCCAGCAGCCAAGATCTGCTGGGGGACACCTTTAACTATGGCTACACCTTC. Its translation is CASSQDLLGDTFNYGYTF.

The chain has TRBV3-1 (or the pseudogene TRBV3-2) and TRBJ2-1; 7 nucleotides align to TRBD1. The CDR3 totals 17 residues. With 4 bases clipped from V and 7 bases from J, the junction kept 16 bases outside the gene matches. Germline CDR1 is LGHDT and CDR2 is YNNKEL (reference sequence). The CDR3 region is CASSPSRQGPSGNEQFF. The CDR3 DNA follows: TGTGCCAGCAGCCCTAGTCGACAGGGCCCATCGGGGAATGAGCAGTTCTTC.

The chain joins TRBV7-2 to TRBJ2-2, with no clear D. V was cut by 1 base and J by 0 bases, with 9 bases left in between. The CDR3 has 16 residues. CDR1 and CDR2 from the germline V gene are SGHTA and FQGNSA. The CDR3 spells CASSLVGKANTGELFF. Written as DNA, the CDR3 is TGTGCCAGCAGCTTAGTTGGCAAAGCGAACACCGGGGAGCTGTTTTTT.